A selection of T cell receptor beta chains follows, all from one sample in a study of early T cells in non-severe SARS-CoV-2 infection. TCRdb re-called the 5' RACE reads with MiXCR, one entry per CDR3 protein. Seen here are fewer than 85,000 distinct CDR3 sequences, roughly a sixth observed once, and the top ten hold 12%. The sample consisted of whole blood. The receptors derive from an adult who was a healthcare worker with PCR-confirmed SARS-CoV-2 infection or an uninfected control (not recorded which). Both conserved end residues are part of each CDR3. The listing skips clone size in some rows; elsewhere it reads once, few, many or a size class.

v_gene	j_gene	abundance	CDR3aa
TRBV4-1	TRBJ2-7	NA	CASSQVGPAPDEQYF
TRBV5-1	TRBJ1-2	many	CASSLRDGRTQGYTF
TRBV5-4	TRBJ2-7	NA	CASSSYGQGLGEQYF
TRBV2	TRBJ1-1	NA	CASSVAGSTEAFF
TRBV10-1	TRBJ1-1	few	CASSESMGEGNTEAFF
TRBV6-5	TRBJ2-7	few	CASSPETETYEQYF
TRBV10-3	TRBJ2-7	NA	CAISGFSYEQYF
TRBV7-9	TRBJ2-7	few	CASSPYGLTYEQYF
TRBV30	TRBJ1-5	few	CAWSEGYSNQPQHF
TRBV29-1	TRBJ2-6	few	CSVAQGASGANVLTF
TRBV12-3/TRBV12-4	TRBJ1-1	NA	CASWKNTEAFF
TRBV27	TRBJ2-7	NA	CASSSLGGPYEQYF
TRBV25-1	TRBJ1-3	few	CASSGGRTIYF
TRBV4-2	TRBJ2-7	NA	CASSQEGADEQYF
TRBV24-1	TRBJ2-5	many	CATSETTTGEETQYF
TRBV12-3/TRBV12-4	TRBJ2-7	NA	CASSPRTGGGEQYF
TRBV5-1	TRBJ2-3	NA	CASSLTSGTDTQYF
TRBV11-2	TRBJ2-7	many	CASSLDQVRPGEQYF
TRBV11-1	TRBJ2-7	NA	CASSLLAGGPGEQYF
TRBV7-2	TRBJ1-6	few	CASSLGPGLNSPLHF